The 19 T cell receptor beta chains presented below share a single source sample, sequenced in a study of glioma-infiltrating T cells after dendritic cell vaccination. Sequencing used immunoSEQ multiplex PCR; TCRdb keeps in-frame clones, though not all of them. This sample has more than 95,000 clones, with 80% to 90% found just once. Sequencing was performed on blood, taken before dendritic cell vaccination. All receptors come from a human donor with glioblastoma.

The V gene is TRBV4-3, the J gene TRBJ2-5; no definite D call. This CDR3 has 14 residues. V shed 2 bases and J shed 1 base, with 8 bases lying between them. The germline V gene encodes CDR1 LGHNA and CDR2 YSLEER. The CDR3 coding sequence is TGCGCCAGCAGCCAACACTACCCCCAAGAGACCCAGTACTTC. This gives the protein CASSQHYPQETQYF.

This clone was seen a handful of times. This chain links TRBV7-2 with TRBJ2-7, with 9 bases identical to TRBD2. Germline-derived CDR1 and CDR2 are SGHTA and FQGNSA. This CDR3 spans 15 amino acids. J lost 0 bases, V lost 6 bases, and 6 bases had no gene match. The DNA for the CDR3 is TGTGCCAGCAGTTCCAGCGGGGGGTCCTCCTACGAGCAGTACTTC. Residues: CASSSSGGSSYEQYF.

The chain links TRBV7-6 to TRBJ1-2; D is unclear. V shed 1 base and J shed 6 bases, with 15 bases lying between them. The CDR3 spans 15 residues. Germline CDR1 and CDR2: SGHVS and FNYEAQ. Here the CDR3 reads CASSLGTWTAHGYTF. The CDR3 DNA reads as TGTGCCAGCAGCTTAGGTACTTGGACTGCTCATGGCTACACCTTC.

The CDR3 DNA sequence: TGTGCCAGCAGTGCCACGGACAGGCCCGACACTGAAGCTTTCTTT. Protein: CASSATDRPDTEAFF. The rearrangement uses TRBV27 and TRBJ1-1, with 7 nucleotides matching TRBD1. Per the germline V gene, CDR1 is MNHEY and CDR2 is SMNVEV (reference sequence). V shed 5 bases, J shed 3 bases, and the junction held 9 bases outside the gene matches. This CDR3 has 15 amino acids.

The chain uses TRBV27 and TRBJ1-4; D possibly corresponds to TRBD1 (5 bases). The CDR3 is 14 amino acids. V lost 2 bases to trimming and J lost 8 bases, with 12 bases between them. Germline V gives CDR1 MNHEY, CDR2 SMNVEV (reference sequence). In DNA, the CDR3 is TGTGCCAGCAGTTTAGGGCAGGGCTGGGAAAAACTGTTTTTT. Protein: CASSLGQGWEKLFF.

The chain combines TRBV29-1 with TRBJ2-1, with a weak D call TRBD1 (6 bases). The CDR3 covers 13 residues. V gave up 7 bases and J gave up 8 bases, with 18 bases separating them. The V gene's germline CDR1 is SQVTM and CDR2 ANQGSEA. CDR3 residues: CSAGDNSRDEQFF. The CDR3 nucleotides read TGCAGCGCCGGGGACAATTCGAGGGATGAGCAGTTCTTC.

The chain is built from TRBV4-1 and TRBJ2-5, with TRBD2 identical over 9 bases. Germline V gene lookup returns CDR1 MGHRA and CDR2 YSYEKL. Trimming cost V 3 bases and J 2 bases; bases outside gene matches: 10. The CDR3 is 17 amino acids. CDR3: CASSQLSGGGDQETQYF. The CDR3, as DNA: TGCGCCAGCAGCCAGCTTAGCGGGGGAGGGGATCAAGAGACCCAGTACTTC.

The rearrangement joins TRBV9 to TRBJ1-2, with D maybe TRBD1 (5 bases). With 4 bases removed from V and 7 bases from J, the gap between germline ends came to 17 bases. The CDR3 has 14 amino acids. From germline, CDR1 is SGDLS and CDR2 YYNGEE. The CDR3: CASSPIVMGLGYTF. CDR3 DNA sequence: TGTGCCAGCAGCCCCATCGTAATGGGGCTTGGCTACACCTTC.

The gene calls are TRBV11-2 and TRBJ2-7; TRBD1 agrees at 7 bases. The CDR3 sequence is 14 residues long. Germline V gives CDR1 SGHAT, CDR2 FQNNGV. Trimming cost V 4 bases and J 3 bases; bases outside gene matches: 6. The CDR3 DNA sequence: TGTGCCAGCAGCTCGACAGGGTGGGTCTACGAGCAGTACTTC. Its protein product is CASSSTGWVYEQYF.

This clone came up once. The V gene is TRBV9, the J gene TRBJ2-7; 13 nucleotides match TRBD2. This CDR3 is built from 19 residues. The J segment lost 4 bases and the V segment lost 0 bases, leaving 13 bases of the junction unmatched. Per the germline V gene, CDR1 is SGDLS and CDR2 is YYNGEE. The chain's CDR3 is CASSVDGTSGETEEYEQYF. For the CDR3, the DNA is TGTGCCAGCAGCGTAGATGGGACTAGCGGGGAAACCGAAGAGTACGAGCAGTACTTC.

The chain is built from TRBV6-1 and TRBJ1-2; TRBD1 agrees at 7 bases. Germline CDR1 MNHNS, CDR2 SASEGT. CDR3 length: 13 residues. Trimming cost V 5 bases and J 7 bases; bases outside gene matches: 7. The CDR3 sequence is CASSLDRVAGYTF. CDR3 bases: TGTGCCAGCAGTCTAGACAGGGTCGCTGGCTACACCTTC.

This clone appeared once. The rearrangement joins TRBV11-1 to TRBJ1-1; D may be TRBD1 (5 bases). V lost 0 bases and J 1 base, leaving 15 bases between the germline ends. This CDR3 comprises 17 residues. Looked up from germline, CDR1 is SGHAT and CDR2 is FQDESV (reference sequence). This chain's CDR3 is CASSLAFGAFPNTEAFF. The DNA of the CDR3 is TGTGCCAGCAGCTTAGCGTTTGGGGCATTCCCGAACACTGAAGCTTTCTTT.

The gene calls are TRBV13 and TRBJ1-2, with 8 bases lining up with TRBD1. V was pared by 0 bases and J by 6 bases, with 6 bases of the junction left unmatched. The CDR3 has 15 amino acids. Germline V lookup: CDR1 PRHDT, CDR2 FYEKMQ (reference sequence). CDR3 sequence reads: CASSLGDRESHGYTF. In DNA form, the CDR3 reads TGTGCCAGCAGCTTAGGGGACAGGGAATCCCATGGCTACACCTTC.

V and J are TRBV5-4 and TRBJ2-5; TRBD2 agrees at 9 bases. CDR3 length: 17 residues. Losses at the gene ends were 4 bases for V and 5 bases for J; bases not matched to a gene: 15. Per the germline V gene, CDR1 is SGHNT and CDR2 is YYREEE (reference sequence). CDR3 nucleotides: TGTGCCAGCAGCCCGGGGGTTTTGCGGGGGGGCGTGGAGACCCAGTACTTC. This sequence encodes CASSPGVLRGGVETQYF. Variable domain in full (rest from reference TRBV5-4 and TRBJ2-5): ETGVTQSPTHLIKTRGQQVTLRCSSQSGHNTVSWYQQALGQGPQFIFQYYREEENGRGNFPPRFSGLQFPNYSSELNVNALELDDSALYLCASSPGVLRGGVETQYFGPGTRLLVL.

The chain is built from TRBV7-2 and TRBJ1-1; 9 bases fit TRBD1. Per germline, CDR1 SGHTA and CDR2 FQGNSA. The V segment lost 5 bases and the J segment 5 bases; nucleotides outside the gene matches: 6. There are 14 residues in the CDR3. The CDR3 loop is CASSEGQGRTEAFF. The CDR3 DNA reads TGTGCCAGCAGCGAAGGACAGGGGCGAACTGAAGCTTTCTTT.

This chain connects TRBV7-8 to TRBJ2-1; D ambiguous. This CDR3 spans 14 amino acids. Germline-derived CDR1 and CDR2 are SGHVS and FQNEAQ. The V and J ends lost 2 bases and 6 bases respectively, with 11 bases between them. In nucleotides, the CDR3 is TGTGCCAGCAGCTTACTAGTAGGTGGCAATGAGCAGTTCTTC. Translation: CASSLLVGGNEQFF.

The chain carries TRBV6-6 and TRBJ1-1, with D tentatively TRBD1 (6 bases). The germline V and J ends were trimmed by 6 bases and 5 bases, with 19 bases remaining between them. The CDR3 has 15 amino acids. CDR1 MNHNY and CDR2 SVGAGI come from the germline V gene (reference sequence). The CDR3 DNA sequence: TGTGCCAGCAGACACCACTCGGACAGAGGGACTGAAGCTTTCTTT. Protein sequence: CASRHHSDRGTEAFF.

Only a few counts were recorded for this clone. The rearrangement links TRBV5-1 to TRBJ2-1; possible D gene TRBD2, 5 bases. Deletions cut 0 bases from V and 6 bases from J, with 13 bases between. Germline V gene lookup returns CDR1 SGHRS and CDR2 YFSETQ. The CDR3 loop spans 15 amino acids. CDR3 sequence: CASSLDFEGSNEQFF. The DNA for the CDR3 is TGCGCCAGCAGCTTGGATTTTGAGGGTTCCAATGAGCAGTTCTTC.

J is TRBJ2-5 and V is TRBV5-1; 9 bases match TRBD1. The germline gives CDR1 SGHRS, CDR2 YFSETQ. The V gene end was trimmed by 0 bases and the J gene end by 4 bases; junction bases not matched to a gene: 4. The CDR3 extends over 15 amino acids. Here the CDR3 reads CASSLVVDRGETQYF. DNA for the CDR3: TGCGCCAGCAGCTTGGTAGTGGACAGGGGAGAGACCCAGTACTTC.